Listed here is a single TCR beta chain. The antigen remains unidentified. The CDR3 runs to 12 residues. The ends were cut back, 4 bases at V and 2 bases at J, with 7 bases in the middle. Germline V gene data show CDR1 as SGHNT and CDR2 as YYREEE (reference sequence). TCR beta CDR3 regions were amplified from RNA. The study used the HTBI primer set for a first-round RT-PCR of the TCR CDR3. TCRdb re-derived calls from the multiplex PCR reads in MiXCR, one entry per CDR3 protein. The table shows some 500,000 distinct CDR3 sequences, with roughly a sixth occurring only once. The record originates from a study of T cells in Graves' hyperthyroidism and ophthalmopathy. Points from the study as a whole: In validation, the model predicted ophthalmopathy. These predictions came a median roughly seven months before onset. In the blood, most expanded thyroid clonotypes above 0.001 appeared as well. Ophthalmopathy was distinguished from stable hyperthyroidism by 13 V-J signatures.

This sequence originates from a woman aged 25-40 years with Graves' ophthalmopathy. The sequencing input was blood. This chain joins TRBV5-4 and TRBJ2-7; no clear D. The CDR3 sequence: CASSEGTYEQYF. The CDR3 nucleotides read TGTGCCAGCAGCGAAGGGACCTACGAGCAGTACTTC.